A single sample gave rise to the 24 T cell receptor beta chains below, sequenced in a study of early T cells in non-severe SARS-CoV-2 infection. TCRdb independently ran MiXCR on the 5' RACE reads; one entry per CDR3 protein. The data contain roughly 28,000 distinct CDR3 sequences, 4% to 5% of them singletons. Sequenced: whole blood. These TCRs come from an adult who was a healthcare worker with PCR-confirmed SARS-CoV-2 infection or an uninfected control (not recorded which).

The CDR3 spells CASGLDVGGYTF. CDR3 nucleotide sequence: TGTGCTAGTGGTTTGGATGTAGGTGGCTACACCTTC. This chain uses TRBV12-5 with TRBJ1-2; no clear D. Germline CDR1 reads LGHNT; CDR2 reads FRNRAP. Trimming shortened V by 1 base and J by 7 bases, and 7 bases separated the two germline ends. The CDR3 has 12 amino acids.

The J gene is TRBJ2-3, the V gene TRBV6-6; possibly TRBD2 for D (6 bases). CDR1 is MNHNY, CDR2 SVGAGI, per germline (reference sequence). The V and J ends lost 2 bases and 0 bases respectively, with 21 bases between them. The CDR3 runs to 19 residues. The CDR3 DNA reads as TGTGCCAGCAGTTACCCAGCCTCACGGGGGAGTTTGAGCACAGATACGCAGTATTTT. Residues: CASSYPASRGSLSTDTQYF.

The chain is built from TRBV7-3 and TRBJ2-2; maybe TRBD2 (5 bases). The CDR3 contains 14 residues. Trimming pared 2 bases from V and 2 bases from J, leaving 6 bases between. Per germline, CDR1 SGHTA and CDR2 FQGTGA. Here the CDR3 DNA reads TGTGCCAGCAGCTTAGAGGGAAACACCGGGGAGCTGTTTTTT. Translating it yields CASSLEGNTGELFF.

This clonotype was detected many times. The rearrangement joins TRBV7-9 to TRBJ2-2; D not certain. Trimming removed 5 bases at V and 3 bases at J, with 10 bases between. The CDR3 contains 14 residues. CDR1 and CDR2 (germline): SEHNR, FQNEAQ (reference sequence). CDR3 nucleotide sequence: TGTGCCAGCAGCCACAAACTGCACACCGGGGAGCTGTTTTTT. Encoded protein: CASSHKLHTGELFF.

This clonotype showed up just a few times. The chain recombines TRBV25-1 with TRBJ1-1, with D possibly matching TRBD1 (6 bases). Trimming cost V 6 bases and J 6 bases, with 20 bases left between them. Per the germline V gene, CDR1 is MGHDK and CDR2 is SYGVNS. CDR3 length equals 15 residues. In DNA form, the CDR3 reads TGTGCCAGCAGCCCAATGGGGGACATCAAACCTGAAGCTTTCTTT. As protein: CASSPMGDIKPEAFF. Complete variable domain (other parts from reference TRBV25-1 and TRBJ1-1): EADIYQTPRYLVIGTGKKITLECSQTMGHDKMYWYQQDPGMELHLIHYSYGVNSTEKGDLSSESTVSRIRTEHFPLTLESARPSHTSQYLCASSPMGDIKPEAFFGQGTRLTVV.

This clonotype has just a few counts. The chain carries TRBV19 and TRBJ2-7; D unresolved. Between the trimmed V and J ends, which lost 6 bases and 0 bases, there was a span of 21 bases. The CDR3 spans 17 residues. Germline CDR1 LNHDA, CDR2 SQIVND (reference sequence). The DNA of the CDR3 is TGTGCCAGTAGCACCCTCGCCGTCGGTTCGAGCTCCTACGAGCAGTACTTC. It specifies CASSTLAVGSSSYEQYF.

The chain combines TRBV28 with TRBJ1-4; TRBD1 aligns across 9 bases. CDR1 and CDR2 from the germline V gene are MDHEN and SYDVKM. V lost 5 bases and J lost 4; bases outside the gene matches: 5. The CDR3 sequence is 15 residues long. The CDR3 sequence: CASSPPTGGNEKLFF. CDR3 DNA sequence: TGTGCCAGCAGTCCGCCGACAGGGGGTAATGAAAAACTGTTTTTT.

This chain joins TRBV11-3 and TRBJ1-6; TRBD1 matches at 9 bases. V lost 11 bases, J lost 9 bases, and 5 bases stayed unmatched. The germline V gene has CDR1 SGHNT and CDR2 YENEEA. The CDR3 is 12 residues long. The CDR3 DNA reads TGTGCCGGTGGACAGGGGCGTTCACCCCTCCACTTT. Protein: CAGGQGRSPLHF.

The sample holds a few counts of this clonotype. This chain joins TRBV6-1 and TRBJ1-1; D is possibly TRBD1 (6 bases). V lost 6 bases, J lost 5 bases, and 22 bases lay in between. This CDR3 has 16 residues. Germline V gives CDR1 MNHNS, CDR2 SASEGT. The CDR3 protein is CASRRDPQGVRTEAFF. In DNA form, the CDR3 reads TGTGCCAGCAGGAGGGATCCACAGGGAGTAAGGACTGAAGCTTTCTTT.

This clonotype has ten or more counts. The J gene is TRBJ2-1, the V gene TRBV12-5, with 9 bases fitting TRBD2. The CDR3 length is 15 residues. V lost 5 bases to trimming and J lost 5 bases; unmatched junction nucleotides: 7. CDR1 and CDR2 from the germline V gene are LGHNT and FRNRAP. The CDR3, as DNA: TGTGCTAGTGGTCCCGTTAGCGGGGGAAACAATGAGCAGTTCTTC. Its protein is CASGPVSGGNNEQFF.

In its sample, this clonotype was seen many times. The rearrangement joins TRBV19 to TRBJ2-2, with D possibly being TRBD1 (5 bases). Trimming cost V 0 bases and J 5 bases, with 19 bases left between them. The CDR3 contains 18 residues. Germline assignment: CDR1 LNHDA and CDR2 SQIVND (reference sequence). This chain's CDR3 is CASSIDARGQVKTGELFF. The CDR3 DNA reads as TGTGCCAGTAGTATAGACGCGAGAGGACAAGTCAAGACCGGGGAGCTGTTTTTT.

V usage is TRBV5-4 and J usage is TRBJ2-5; D might be TRBD1 (6 bases). CDR3 length equals 13 residues. Looked up from germline, CDR1 is SGHNT and CDR2 is YYREEE (reference sequence). V was cut by 5 bases and J by 3 bases, with 11 bases left in between. CDR3 in amino acids: CASSDRLEETQYF. CDR3 nucleotide sequence: TGTGCCAGCAGTGACAGGTTAGAAGAGACCCAGTACTTC.

This clonotype has at least ten counts. V usage is TRBV13 and J usage is TRBJ2-4; D remains unclear. Germline lookup yields CDR1 PRHDT and CDR2 FYEKMQ (reference sequence). The CDR3 covers 14 residues. V was clipped by 3 bases and J by 7 bases, with 13 bases between them. In DNA, the CDR3 is TGTGCCAGCAGCTTGGCAGGCACCCTGAACATTCAGTACTTC. It is translated as CASSLAGTLNIQYF.

This clonotype was counted ten times or more. The rearrangement links TRBV21-1 to TRBJ2-7; the table calls TRBD1, which could not be checked here. TRBV21-1 is a documented pseudogene. The CDR3 spans 18 residues. The CDR3 bases are TGTGCCAGCAGCAAACCGTTAGACAGTATCAAGTTCCCCTACGAGCAGTACTTC. It yields the protein CASSKPLDSIKFPYEQYF.

This clonotype was seen ten or more times. V and J are TRBV11-2 and TRBJ2-1, with unresolved D. CDR1 is SGHAT, CDR2 FQNNGV, per germline. The CDR3 has 12 residues. The V end was cut by 1 base, the J end by 8 bases, with 6 bases between. CDR3 DNA sequence: TGTGCCAGCAGCTTAGGTGTGGATGAGCAGTTCTTC. Its protein product is CASSLGVDEQFF.

The chain couples TRBV12-3 or TRBV12-4 to TRBJ2-3; weak D call: TRBD2 (5 bases). Trimming removed 7 bases at V and 3 bases at J, with 8 bases between. The CDR3 runs to 12 residues. The CDR3 nucleotides are TGTGCCAGCAAGACTATTACAGATACGCAGTATTTT. It encodes CASKTITDTQYF.

V gene TRBV7-9 combines with J gene TRBJ2-6; a weak D match, TRBD1 (6 bases). Germline loops: CDR1 SEHNR, CDR2 FQNEAQ (reference sequence). V was clipped by 3 bases and J by 0 bases, with 9 bases between them. CDR3 length: 16 amino acids. In DNA, the CDR3 is TGTGCCAGCAGCTTTCTAGGGGGCTCTGGGGCCAACGTCCTGACTTTC. Translating gives CASSFLGGSGANVLTF. The variable domain in full, completed from reference TRBV7-9 and TRBJ2-6, reads DTGVSQNPRHKITKRGQNVTFRCDPISEHNRLYWYRQTLGQGPEFLTYFQNEAQLEKSRLLSDRFSAERPKGSFSTLEIQRTEQGDSAMYLCASSFLGGSGANVLTFGAGSRLTVL.

The sample holds many counts of this clonotype. V usage is TRBV6-5 and J usage is TRBJ2-5, with 7 bases aligning to TRBD1. Germline V gene lookup returns CDR1 MNHEY and CDR2 SVGAGI. The V and J ends lost 6 bases and 4 bases, in that order; junction bases with no gene match: 11. The CDR3 is made up of 15 amino acids. The CDR3 region is CASSPRIQGSETQYF. The CDR3 DNA follows: TGTGCCAGCAGCCCAAGGATACAGGGGTCAGAGACCCAGTACTTC.

In its sample, this clonotype was seen many times. The V call is TRBV3-1, the J call TRBJ2-5; the D gene is possibly TRBD2 (6 bases). Germline V gives CDR1 LGHDT, CDR2 YNNKEL (reference sequence). The CDR3 consists of 14 residues. V lost 10 bases, J lost 0 bases, and 15 bases lay in between. The CDR3 nucleotides are TGTGCCAACCCCCTCGGGGAGGACCAAGAGACCCAGTACTTC. Its protein product is CANPLGEDQETQYF.

This clonotype has more than one count but fewer than ten. The chain couples TRBV19 to TRBJ1-2; D is perhaps TRBD1 (6 bases). This CDR3 is 14 amino acids long. CDR1 is LNHDA, CDR2 SQIVND, per germline (reference sequence). Trimming pared 0 bases from V and 5 bases from J, leaving 10 bases between. CDR3 coding DNA: TGTGCCAGTAGTATAGATGAAGGACAGTATGGCTACACCTTC. This gives the protein CASSIDEGQYGYTF.

This rearrangement joins TRBV12-3 or TRBV12-4 to TRBJ2-3, with unresolved D. CDR3 length: 14 residues. V was trimmed by 1 base and J by 7 bases, leaving 12 bases between them. The CDR3 here is CASSLGAAVYTQYF. The CDR3, as DNA: TGTGCCAGCAGTTTAGGGGCGGCAGTATATACGCAGTATTTT.

This clonotype was picked up many times. The chain has TRBV5-1 and TRBJ1-1; 7 bases are shared with TRBD1. This CDR3 has 14 amino acids. V lost 4 bases, J lost 4 bases, and 7 bases stayed unmatched. Germline-derived CDR1 and CDR2 are SGHRS and YFSETQ. CDR3 sequence (DNA): TGCGCCAGCAGCCCACAGGGGTTTGGCACTGAAGCTTTCTTT. This gives the protein CASSPQGFGTEAFF.

V gene TRBV5-1 combines with J gene TRBJ2-5; TRBD2 aligns across 9 bases. V lost 2 bases, J lost 5 bases, and 7 bases stayed unmatched. The germline CDR1 and CDR2 sequences are SGHRS and YFSETQ. The CDR3 totals 15 residues. The CDR3 is CASSFGLAGFETQYF. The CDR3 DNA reads as TGCGCCAGCAGCTTCGGGCTAGCGGGATTCGAGACCCAGTACTTC. The full variable domain, completed using reference TRBV5-1 and TRBJ2-5, is KAGVTQTPRYLIKTRGQQVTLSCSPISGHRSVSWYQQTPGQGLQFLFEYFSETQRNKGNFPGRFSGRQFSNSRSEMNVSTLELGDSALYLCASSFGLAGFETQYFGPGTRLLVL.

This clonotype was seen a handful of times. In DNA, the CDR3 is TGTGCCAGCAGCTTGTATTCGGGACGCCTTACCTACGAGCAGTACTTC. Its translation is CASSLYSGRLTYEQYF. J is TRBJ2-7 and V is TRBV7-9, with D perhaps being TRBD1 or TRBD2 (5 bases each). CDR3 length equals 16 residues. From germline, CDR1 is SEHNR and CDR2 FQNEAQ (reference sequence). V lost 3 bases to trimming and J lost 2 bases, with 17 bases between them.